The 32 T cell receptor beta chains listed next were all sequenced from one sample in a study of control samples from healthy donors and cancer patients. The protocol was immunoSEQ multiplex PCR, while the TCRdb copy is restricted to in-frame clones and leaves out a portion. The sample has about 60,000 clones, 75% to 85% seen once. The source material was blood. The receptors come from a man aged 35 to 55 in good health.

This clone showed up just once. This chain connects TRBV30 to TRBJ2-7; 9 bases fit TRBD1. The CDR3 spans 14 residues. With V trimmed by 4 bases and J by 4 bases, 8 bases remained unmatched. Per the germline V gene, CDR1 is GTSNPN and CDR2 is SVGIG (reference sequence). The CDR3 loop is CAWTNGDRAYEQYF. CDR3 bases: TGTGCCTGGACTAATGGGGACAGGGCATACGAGCAGTACTTC.

V is TRBV4-3 and J is TRBJ1-1; perhaps TRBD1 as D (5 bases). Per the germline V gene, CDR1 is LGHNA and CDR2 is YSLEER. Trimming removed 2 bases from V and 1 base from J, with 8 bases in between. This CDR3 region has 14 residues. The CDR3 DNA is TGCGCCAGCAGCCAATCGACAGCGAACACTGAAGCTTTCTTT. The encoded protein is CASSQSTANTEAFF.

The genes are TRBV24-1 and TRBJ2-1; 10 nucleotides agree with TRBD2. The CDR3 is 15 amino acids. J was trimmed by 8 bases and V by 5 bases; bases with no gene match: 8. Looked up from germline, CDR1 is KGHDR and CDR2 is SFDVKD. CDR3 nucleotide sequence: TGTGCCACCAGTGTTTTAGCGGGAGGTCTCGATGAGCAGTTCTTC. Its translation is CATSVLAGGLDEQFF.

The chain is built from TRBV19 and TRBJ2-3; no definite D call. This CDR3 region has 14 residues. V was shortened by 3 bases and J by 1 base, with 8 bases between the two germline ends. The germline gives CDR1 LNHDA, CDR2 SQIVND (reference sequence). The CDR3 loop reads CASSIGKGTDTQYF. The DNA of the CDR3 is TGTGCCAGTAGTATCGGAAAGGGCACAGATACGCAGTATTTT.

The chain carries TRBV19 and TRBJ2-1; either TRBD1 or TRBD2 may supply D (6 bases each). Germline CDR1 reads LNHDA; CDR2 reads SQIVND (reference sequence). The CDR3 covers 14 residues. The V gene lost 7 bases and the J gene lost 1 base, with 11 bases spanning the gap. The DNA for the CDR3 is TGTGCCAGTAATTGGAGGGGGTCCTACAATGAGCAGTTCTTC. As protein: CASNWRGSYNEQFF.

This clone was observed once. The J gene is TRBJ2-2, the V gene TRBV5-4; 7 bases agree with TRBD1. After removal of 5 bases from V and 1 base from J, the junction contained 5 bases not matched to a gene. In germline, CDR1 is SGHNT, CDR2 YYREEE (reference sequence). The CDR3 sequence is 15 residues long. CDR3: CASRRDRVNTGELFF. CDR3 sequence (DNA): TGTGCCAGCAGACGGGACAGAGTGAACACCGGGGAGCTGTTTTTT.

This clone was detected only once. The V gene is TRBV30, the J gene TRBJ1-2; possibly TRBD1 for D (5 bases). CDR1 GTSNPN and CDR2 SVGIG come from the germline V gene (reference sequence). This CDR3 contains 13 residues. Trimming stripped 2 bases from V and 5 bases from J, with 12 bases between. The DNA of the CDR3 is TGTGCCTGGAGTAATGGGGCGTCTTATGGCTACACCTTC. Its protein product is CAWSNGASYGYTF.

V is TRBV18 and J is TRBJ1-2; the D is unclear. The CDR3 is 13 amino acids. Looked up from germline, CDR1 is KGHSH and CDR2 is LQKENI. Between the trimmed V and J ends, which lost 0 bases and 7 bases, there was a span of 9 bases. CDR3 in amino acids: CASSPPQRGGYTF. In nucleotides, the CDR3 is TGTGCCAGCTCACCACCTCAACGAGGTGGCTACACCTTC.

The rearrangement joins TRBV11-2 to TRBJ1-1; D may be TRBD1 (5 bases). CDR3 length: 15 amino acids. V was pared by 3 bases and J by 0 bases, with 11 bases between. From germline, CDR1 is SGHAT and CDR2 FQNNGV. CDR3 protein: CASSFRGLMNTEAFF. In DNA, the CDR3 is TGTGCCAGCAGCTTTCGGGGACTGATGAACACTGAAGCTTTCTTT. The variable domain in full, completed from reference TRBV11-2 and TRBJ1-1, reads EAGVAQSPRYKIIEKRQSVAFWCNPISGHATLYWYQQILGQGPKLLIQFQNNGVVDDSQLPKDRFSAERLKGVDSTLKIQPAKLEDSAVYLCASSFRGLMNTEAFFGQGTRLTVV.

V and J are TRBV19 and TRBJ1-5; a weak D match, TRBD1 (6 bases). The germline V gene encodes CDR1 LNHDA and CDR2 SQIVND (reference sequence). The CDR3 contains 16 residues. Trimming pared 0 bases from V and 7 bases from J, leaving 16 bases between. The CDR3 region has the DNA TGTGCCAGTAGTATAGAGCCAGGGGCGATGGGACAGCCCCAGCATTTT. It codes for CASSIEPGAMGQPQHF.

The chain joins TRBV28 to TRBJ1-5; no clear D gene. This CDR3 contains 18 residues. CDR1 and CDR2 (germline): MDHEN, SYDVKM. V dropped 5 bases and J dropped 0 bases, with 20 bases sitting between them. CDR3 loop: CASSLMAVEWYSNQPQHF. CDR3 coding DNA: TGTGCCAGCAGTCTCATGGCCGTGGAGTGGTATAGCAATCAGCCCCAGCATTTT.

This clone came up once. The chain uses TRBV18 and TRBJ2-6; unclear D gene. The CDR3 totals 16 residues. Trimming stripped 2 bases from V and 0 bases from J, with 8 bases between. Germline CDR1 is KGHSH and CDR2 is LQKENI. In nucleotides, the CDR3 is TGTGCCAGCTCACCAGGAGTTAACTCTGGGGCCAACGTCCTGACTTTC. Translation: CASSPGVNSGANVLTF.

V and J are TRBV11-3 and TRBJ2-2, with 12 bases lining up with TRBD1. Trimming removed 5 bases from V and 8 bases from J; junction bases left unmatched: 12. Germline V gene data show CDR1 as SGHNT and CDR2 as YENEEA. The CDR3 runs 17 residues. As DNA, the CDR3 is TGTGCCAGCAGCCCGGCGGGGACAGGGGGCGCGGGGGGGGAGCTGTTTTTT. As protein: CASSPAGTGGAGGELFF.

The chain employs TRBV10-3 and TRBJ2-7; maybe TRBD1 (6 bases). The CDR3 runs to 13 residues. CDR1 and CDR2 (germline): ENHRY, SYGVKD. V lost 0 bases, J lost 6 bases, and 9 bases lay in between. CDR3 nucleotide sequence: TGTGCCATCAGTGAGTCGCCAGGGGCCGAGCAGTACTTC. As protein: CAISESPGAEQYF.

The V and J genes are TRBV28 and TRBJ1-5; D unclear. The V end lost 8 bases, the J end lost 1 base, and 9 bases lay between the germline ends. Germline lookup yields CDR1 MDHEN and CDR2 SYDVKM. The CDR3 length is 13 residues. CDR3 sequence: CASVQGSNQPQHF. The CDR3 DNA reads as TGTGCCAGCGTCCAAGGGAGCAATCAGCCCCAGCATTTT.

The chain uses TRBV29-1 and TRBJ1-1; D not certain. The CDR3 is made up of 14 amino acids. Per germline, CDR1 SQVTM and CDR2 ANQGSEA. Trimming pared 7 bases from V and 1 base from J, leaving 16 bases between. For the CDR3, the DNA is TGCAGCGCGGTAAGGGCAGACCCGAACACTGAAGCTTTCTTT. Its protein product is CSAVRADPNTEAFF.

This clone was observed once. The rearrangement links TRBV6-5 to TRBJ1-2; tentative D call: TRBD1 (5 bases). This CDR3 has 12 amino acids. V was clipped by 5 bases and J by 3 bases, with 7 bases between them. Germline V CDR1 and CDR2: MNHEY, SVGAGI. CDR3 nucleotide sequence: TGTGCCAGCAGTAGAGGGGACTATGGCTACACCTTC. It encodes CASSRGDYGYTF.

The CDR3 DNA sequence: TGTGCCAGCAGCCCCAATTTACTAGCGGGAGGATTTAATGGTACGCAGTATTTT. It translates to CASSPNLLAGGFNGTQYF. The genes are TRBV5-5 and TRBJ2-3, with 12 bases matching TRBD2. Trimming at V came to 4 bases and at J to 8 bases, leaving 17 bases not matched to a gene. The CDR3 length is 18 residues. Germline CDR1 and CDR2: SGHKS and YYEKEE (reference sequence).

The CDR3 sequence is CASSLQGLRNSPLHF. The CDR3 nucleotides are TGCGCCAGCAGCTTGCAGGGGCTACGGAATTCACCCCTCCACTTT. The rearrangement links TRBV5-1 to TRBJ1-6; TRBD1 might be the D (6 bases). The CDR3 has 15 residues. Trimming took off 1 base at V and 7 bases at J, with 12 bases between the two ends. The germline V gene has CDR1 SGHRS and CDR2 YFSETQ.

The chain recombines TRBV4-3 with TRBJ2-7, with TRBD1 identical over 9 bases. The V and J ends lost 6 bases and 4 bases, in that order; junction bases with no gene match: 13. The CDR3 extends over 16 amino acids. CDR1 is LGHNA and CDR2 is YSLEER in the germline V gene. The DNA of the CDR3 is TGCGCCAGCAGAACCCCCAGGGACAGGGACCAATACGAGCAGTACTTC. This translates into CASRTPRDRDQYEQYF.

This clone was detected only once. The rearrangement joins TRBV12-1 to TRBJ1-1. TRBV12-1 is classified as a pseudogene. The CDR3 has 12 residues. The CDR3 DNA follows: TGTGCCAGCAGCTCATCCATCCTTGAAGCTTTCTTT. Its translation: CASSSSILEAFF.

The chain links TRBV7-9 to TRBJ2-7, with a tentative D call TRBD1 (6 bases). CDR3 length: 14 residues. CDR1 and CDR2 (germline): SEHNR, FQNEAQ (reference sequence). Trimming took 0 bases from V and 5 from J, leaving 11 bases between them. The CDR3 nucleotides are TGTGCCAGCAGCTTAGCGGGGGCCCCCCACGAGCAGTACTTC. Protein: CASSLAGAPHEQYF.

J is TRBJ1-2 and V is TRBV27; the D gene is possibly TRBD1 (6 bases). The germline V gene has CDR1 MNHEY and CDR2 SMNVEV (reference sequence). The CDR3 contains 13 residues. The germline V and J ends were trimmed by 3 bases and 4 bases, with 9 bases remaining between them. In DNA form, the CDR3 reads TGTGCCAGCAGTTTCGGGGGGCTCTATGGCTACACCTTC. Its protein product is CASSFGGLYGYTF.

This clone was counted a few times. The chain carries TRBV2 and TRBJ2-7, with D unclear. CDR1 and CDR2 (germline): SNHLY, FYNNEI. The V end lost 2 bases, the J end lost 3 bases, and 11 bases lay between the germline ends. This CDR3 comprises 14 residues. For the CDR3, the DNA is TGTGCCAGCAGTGAATTGGGCAGTTACTACGAGCAGTACTTC. The encoded protein is CASSELGSYYEQYF.

This clone has a handful of counts. The chain is built from TRBV7-8 and TRBJ2-2; D might be TRBD2 (5 bases). CDR1 and CDR2 (germline): SGHVS, FQNEAQ. CDR3 size: 14 residues. Trimming cost V 2 bases and J 7 bases, with 11 bases left between them. The CDR3: CASSLNGKGGELFF. DNA of the CDR3: TGTGCCAGCAGCTTAAACGGGAAAGGCGGGGAGCTGTTTTTT. Using reference TRBV7-8 and TRBJ2-2 for the parts outside the CDR3, the full variable domain is GAGVSQSPRYKVAKRGQDVALRCDPISGHVSLFWYQQALGQGPEFLTYFQNEAQLDKSGLPSDRFFAERPEGSVSTLKIQRTQQEDSAVYLCASSLNGKGGELFFGEGSRLTVL.

This clone was picked up a small number of times. The CDR3 region has the DNA TGTGCCAGCAGCCGACAGGGTGACTATGGCTACACCTTC. It codes for CASSRQGDYGYTF. The chain recombines TRBV5-5 with TRBJ1-2; TRBD1 aligns across 7 bases. The CDR3 extends over 13 amino acids. The junction had 3 bases not matched to a gene; V was cut back by 4 bases and J by 3 bases. The germline V gene has CDR1 SGHKS and CDR2 YYEKEE (reference sequence).

Points on this clone: A junction boundary mismatches the germline segment, possibly from a read error. The gene calls are TRBV25-1 and TRBJ1-2; 8 positions agree with TRBD1. This CDR3 spans 12 amino acids. Germline lookup yields CDR1 MGHDK and CDR2 SYGVNS. This CDR3 reads CASSESTTGVIF. The CDR3 nucleotides are TGTGCCAGCAGTGAATCCACGACAGGGGTCATATTC.

The chain carries TRBV5-1 and TRBJ2-7; tentatively, D is TRBD2 (5 bases). Germline V lookup: CDR1 SGHRS, CDR2 YFSETQ. This CDR3 comprises 13 residues. V lost 3 bases, J lost 3 bases, and 10 bases lay in between. The CDR3 here is CASSSTRSYEQYF. For the CDR3, the DNA is TGCGCCAGCAGCTCCACTAGGAGCTACGAGCAGTACTTC.

There are a few counts of this clone. The chain links TRBV6-2 or TRBV6-3 to TRBJ2-2; 15 nucleotides match TRBD2. Germline loops: CDR1 MNHEY, CDR2 SVGEGT. With V trimmed by 1 base and J by 0 bases, 3 bases remained unmatched. The CDR3 length is 19 residues. CDR3 region: CASSYWTSGRASNTGELFF. The CDR3 DNA reads TGTGCCAGCAGTTACTGGACTAGCGGGAGGGCGTCGAACACCGGGGAGCTGTTTTTT.

This clone was detected once. This sequence joins TRBV6-5 and TRBJ1-1; 7 bases agree with TRBD1. After removal of 9 bases from V and 6 bases from J, the junction contained 10 bases not matched to a gene. The germline CDR1 and CDR2 sequences are MNHEY and SVGAGI. This CDR3 is built from 13 residues. CDR3 nucleotides: TGTGCCAGTAAATTGGACAGGTTCGCTGAAGCTTTCTTT. It codes for CASKLDRFAEAFF.

This rearrangement joins TRBV12-3 or TRBV12-4 to TRBJ2-3, with D hard to call. The CDR3 extends over 12 amino acids. The V end lost 6 bases, the J end lost 4 bases, and 8 bases lay between the germline ends. The chain's CDR3 is CASSPTADTQYF. CDR3 sequence (DNA): TGTGCCAGCAGCCCTACGGCAGATACGCAGTATTTT.

This chain uses TRBV5-1 with TRBJ1-2; 7 nucleotides line up with TRBD1. The CDR3 totals 15 residues. CDR1 is SGHRS, CDR2 YFSETQ, per germline. Trimming removed 4 bases from V and 2 bases from J; junction bases left unmatched: 8. CDR3 sequence: CASSTTMTGNYGYTF. The CDR3 DNA reads TGCGCCAGCAGCACCACTATGACAGGGAACTATGGCTACACCTTC. Variable domain in full (rest from reference TRBV5-1 and TRBJ1-2): KAGVTQTPRYLIKTRGQQVTLSCSPISGHRSVSWYQQTPGQGLQFLFEYFSETQRNKGNFPGRFSGRQFSNSRSEMNVSTLELGDSALYLCASSTTMTGNYGYTFGSGTRLTVV.